These 28 T cell receptor beta chains share one sample of origin, sequenced in a study of STAT3 mutations in large granular lymphocyte leukemia. Study conclusions and caveats: At least one immunodominant TCR beta clonotype appeared in every T-cell large granular lymphocyte leukemia patient.

These TCRs are of unknown antigen specificity. The data were produced by immunoSEQ multiplex PCR, yet TCRdb's version contains in-frame clones alone and is incomplete. The sample carries some 10,000 clones, 70% to 90% recorded once. Sequenced material: peripheral blood mononuclear cells. The receptors shown here come from a man aged 55 to 70 with T-cell large granular lymphocyte leukemia. Some clones in this sample may be carry-over from other donors' samples.

The chain couples TRBV27 to TRBJ2-5; D remains unclear. Germline V gene lookup returns CDR1 MNHEY and CDR2 SMNVEV (reference sequence). The CDR3 has 15 amino acids. V was trimmed by 2 bases and J by 4 bases, leaving 14 bases between them. CDR3 protein: CASSLREGPLETQYF. Here the CDR3 DNA reads TGTGCCAGCAGTTTAAGGGAAGGCCCTTTAGAGACCCAGTACTTC.

The chain recombines TRBV19 with TRBJ2-2; D possibly matches TRBD1 or TRBD2 (6 bases each). This CDR3 is 15 amino acids long. V lost 4 bases, J lost 4 bases, and 13 bases lay in between. Per the germline V gene, CDR1 is LNHDA and CDR2 is SQIVND (reference sequence). The chain's CDR3 is CASSKGGAGTGELFF. In DNA, the CDR3 is TGTGCCAGTAGTAAGGGGGGCGCGGGCACCGGGGAGCTGTTTTTT.

The chain carries TRBV5-4 and TRBJ2-7; 10 bases fit TRBD2. The CDR3 is 15 residues long. CDR1 is SGHNT and CDR2 is YYREEE in the germline V gene (reference sequence). Unmatched junction bases numbered 5, after V lost 2 bases and J lost 3 bases. The CDR3: CASSFRTSGFYEQYF. The DNA of the CDR3 is TGTGCCAGCAGCTTCCGGACTAGCGGCTTCTACGAGCAGTACTTC.

The chain carries TRBV10-2 and TRBJ1-1, with 8 bases matching TRBD1. Germline assignment: CDR1 WSHSY and CDR2 SAAADI. The CDR3 runs 14 residues. Trimming cost V 6 bases and J 4 bases; bases outside gene matches: 7. Written as DNA, the CDR3 is TGCGCCAGCAGGGACAGGGCGGGGGGCACTGAAGCTTTCTTT. This codes for CASRDRAGGTEAFF.

The chain uses TRBV5-6 and TRBJ1-1; D is uncertain. CDR1 SGHDT and CDR2 YYEEEE come from the germline V gene. This CDR3 contains 13 residues. Between the trimmed V and J ends, which lost 4 bases and 1 base, there was a span of 8 bases. The CDR3 sequence: CASSPTANTEAFF. The CDR3 DNA sequence: TGTGCCAGCAGCCCGACGGCGAACACTGAAGCTTTCTTT.

The V call is TRBV18, the J call TRBJ1-1; no clear D gene. V gave up 3 bases and J gave up 2 bases, with 10 bases separating them. Per the germline V gene, CDR1 is KGHSH and CDR2 is LQKENI. This CDR3 contains 14 residues. The CDR3 DNA is TGTGCCAGCTCACCTACGACACTAAACACTGAAGCTTTCTTT. Translation: CASSPTTLNTEAFF.

J is TRBJ2-1 and V is TRBV29-1; 9 bases are shared with TRBD1. The junction had 6 bases not matched to a gene; V was cut back by 5 bases and J by 4 bases. Looked up from germline, CDR1 is SQVTM and CDR2 is ANQGSEA. This CDR3 has 14 residues. The CDR3 is CSVTDRGAYNEQFF. For the CDR3, the DNA is TGCAGCGTTACCGACAGGGGGGCGTACAATGAGCAGTTCTTC.

The rearrangement links TRBV5-4 to TRBJ1-1; D call uncertain. Per germline, CDR1 SGHNT and CDR2 YYREEE (reference sequence). Trimming cost V 1 base and J 4 bases, with 11 bases left between them. The CDR3 covers 14 residues. The CDR3 DNA is TGTGCCAGCAGCTTGCAGAGGGCGGGCACTGAAGCTTTCTTT. Amino acids: CASSLQRAGTEAFF.

This chain uses TRBV5-4 with TRBJ2-2, with 7 nucleotides matching TRBD2. The J segment lost 4 bases and the V segment lost 1 base, leaving 7 bases of the junction unmatched. The CDR3 has 16 amino acids. CDR1 SGHNT and CDR2 YYREEE come from the germline V gene (reference sequence). The CDR3 here is CASSLMGGGGTGELFF. In nucleotides, the CDR3 is TGTGCCAGCAGCTTGATGGGCGGGGGTGGCACCGGGGAGCTGTTTTTT.

The V gene is TRBV7-8, the J gene TRBJ1-2; the D is unclear. V was clipped by 4 bases and J by 2 bases, with 11 bases between them. CDR3 size: 14 residues. The germline V gene encodes CDR1 SGHVS and CDR2 FQNEAQ. As DNA, the CDR3 is TGTGCCAGCAGCTCCTCAGGCGGGAACTATGGCTACACCTTC. Translating gives CASSSSGGNYGYTF.

The chain combines TRBV12-5 with TRBJ2-7, with a tentative D call TRBD2 (5 bases). This CDR3 is built from 12 residues. Germline CDR1 reads LGHNT; CDR2 reads FRNRAP. Trimming removed 5 bases from V and 9 bases from J, with 14 bases in between. The CDR3 nucleotides read TGTGCTAGTGGTAGCGGTGGGGTAGGGCAGTACTTC. Residues: CASGSGGVGQYF.

The DNA of the CDR3 is TGTGCCAGCAGAAGACTAGCGGGGAACACCGGGGAGCTGTTTTTT. Protein sequence: CASRRLAGNTGELFF. The chain combines TRBV6-1 with TRBJ2-2; 10 bases are shared with TRBD2. V shed 6 bases, J shed 1 base, and the junction held 2 bases outside the gene matches. The CDR3 consists of 15 residues. Per germline, CDR1 MNHNS and CDR2 SASEGT.

As concerns this clone: One end of the junction varies from germline; a read error may be responsible. V is TRBV7-7 and J is TRBJ2-3, with 10 bases that match TRBD2. The CDR3 sequence is 15 residues long. From germline, CDR1 is SSHAT and CDR2 FNYEAQ (reference sequence). CDR3 DNA sequence: TGTGCTAGCAGCCCAGGGACTAGCGCCACAGATACGCAGTATTTT. This encodes CASSPGTSATDTQYF.

The genes are TRBV11-2 and TRBJ2-7; D tentatively fits TRBD1 or TRBD2 (5 bases each). Germline-derived CDR1 and CDR2 are SGHAT and FQNNGV. CDR3 length: 15 amino acids. Trimming took off 7 bases at V and 3 bases at J, with 19 bases between the two ends. The CDR3 loop is CASTSVRGPDYEQYF. The CDR3, as DNA: TGTGCCAGCACCTCTGTGAGGGGACCCGACTACGAGCAGTACTTC.

The rearrangement links TRBV18 to TRBJ2-7; D gene uncertain. V lost 3 bases and J lost 0, with 21 bases in between. This CDR3 spans 18 amino acids. CDR1 KGHSH and CDR2 LQKENI come from the germline V gene. The CDR3 DNA reads TGTGCCAGCTCACCCATCCCTGCGGCCACCATCCCCTCCTACGAGCAGTACTTC. Translation: CASSPIPAATIPSYEQYF.

This clone was counted a single time. This chain uses TRBV11-3 with TRBJ2-3; TRBD1 matches at 11 bases. Looked up from germline, CDR1 is SGHNT and CDR2 is YENEEA. The trim removed 2 bases at V and 2 bases at J, leaving 6 bases unmatched. This CDR3 is built from 17 residues. The CDR3 DNA is TGTGCCAGCAGCTTATCCCGGGACAGGGGGTACACAGATACGCAGTATTTT. This translates into CASSLSRDRGYTDTQYF. The full variable domain, its missing parts supplied by reference TRBV11-3 and TRBJ2-3, is EAGVVQSPRYKIIEKKQPVAFWCNPISGHNTLYWYLQNLGQGPELLIRYENEEAVDDSQLPKDRFSAERLKGVDSTLKIQPAELGDSAVYLCASSLSRDRGYTDTQYFGPGTRLTVL.

The rearrangement links TRBV29-1 to TRBJ2-7; D might be TRBD2 (6 bases). Germline loops: CDR1 SQVTM, CDR2 ANQGSEA. Trimming cost V 2 bases and J 4 bases, with 12 bases left between them. CDR3 length equals 13 residues. This chain's CDR3 is CSVESGEIYEQYF. The CDR3 nucleotides read TGCAGCGTTGAATCGGGGGAGATTTACGAGCAGTACTTC.

This rearrangement joins TRBV20-1 to TRBJ2-7, with D hard to call. V lost 6 bases and J lost 4, with 7 bases in between. The CDR3 contains 10 residues. CDR1 is DFQATT and CDR2 is SNEGSKA in the germline V gene (reference sequence). DNA of the CDR3: TGCAGTGCCCCGTTGTACGAGCAGTACTTC. Its protein product is CSAPLYEQYF.

This sequence joins TRBV5-1 and TRBJ2-4; 11 positions agree with TRBD1. From germline, CDR1 is SGHRS and CDR2 YFSETQ. The J segment lost 8 bases and the V segment lost 1 base, leaving 8 bases of the junction unmatched. CDR3 size: 16 residues. In nucleotides, the CDR3 is TGCGCCAGCAGCTTGAAGGGCAGGGGACAGGGGGACATTCAGTACTTC. This codes for CASSLKGRGQGDIQYF. The whole variable domain, remainder taken from reference TRBV5-1 and TRBJ2-4, is KAGVTQTPRYLIKTRGQQVTLSCSPISGHRSVSWYQQTPGQGLQFLFEYFSETQRNKGNFPGRFSGRQFSNSRSEMNVSTLELGDSALYLCASSLKGRGQGDIQYFGAGTRLSVL.

V gene TRBV7-3 combines with J gene TRBJ1-2; D might be TRBD1 (5 bases). In germline, CDR1 is SGHTA, CDR2 FQGTGA. This CDR3 region has 17 residues. V was clipped by 5 bases and J by 0 bases, with 19 bases between them. In DNA form, the CDR3 reads TGTGCCAGCAGCCTTCTCGGGGGGGAAGGGTCTAACTATGGCTACACCTTC. Its protein is CASSLLGGEGSNYGYTF.

This chain joins TRBV5-4 and TRBJ2-7; 8 nucleotides line up with TRBD1. The CDR3 length is 15 residues. V trimming: 1 base; J trimming: 3 bases; junction bases outside the gene matches: 6. The germline V gene has CDR1 SGHNT and CDR2 YYREEE (reference sequence). The DNA for the CDR3 is TGTGCCAGCAGCTTGCCGGGACAGGATGTCTACGAGCAGTACTTC. As protein: CASSLPGQDVYEQYF.

The gene calls are TRBV18 and TRBJ1-2; 12 bases match TRBD1. Germline V gene sequence: CDR1 KGHSH, CDR2 LQKENI. The CDR3 sequence is 16 residues long. V shed 1 base and J 9 bases; nucleotides not matched to a gene: 9. CDR3 amino acids: CASSPQGDRGLHSYTF. DNA for the CDR3: TGTGCCAGCTCACCACAGGGGGACAGGGGGCTTCATAGCTACACCTTC.

This sequence joins TRBV10-3 and TRBJ2-1; 9 bases are shared with TRBD2. CDR1 is ENHRY, CDR2 SYGVKD, per germline. The J segment lost 5 bases and the V segment lost 6 bases, leaving 5 bases of the junction unmatched. This CDR3 spans 14 amino acids. The CDR3 region is CAIRLTSGDNEQFF. The CDR3 DNA follows: TGTGCCATCAGGCTGACTAGCGGCGACAATGAGCAGTTCTTC.

A single count supports this clone. V usage is TRBV27 and J usage is TRBJ2-7, with a possible D match to TRBD1 (6 bases). The V gene's germline CDR1 is MNHEY and CDR2 SMNVEV (reference sequence). V was clipped by 2 bases and J by 7 bases, with 12 bases between them. The CDR3 loop spans 13 amino acids. CDR3: CASSLNRDGEQYF. The CDR3 region has the DNA TGTGCCAGCAGTTTAAACAGGGACGGGGAGCAGTACTTC.

This chain connects TRBV5-5 to TRBJ1-5; D may be TRBD1 (5 bases). The CDR3 extends over 20 amino acids. Germline CDR1 and CDR2: SGHKS and YYEKEE (reference sequence). V was clipped by 0 bases and J by 5 bases, with 27 bases between them. The CDR3: CASSLGTTAGSPLPHQPQHF. The CDR3 DNA sequence: TGTGCCAGCAGCTTGGGGACGACAGCGGGGTCACCCCTACCCCATCAGCCCCAGCATTTT.

The CDR3 is CSAAGVGGYTF. Here the CDR3 DNA reads TGCAGTGCTGCCGGGGTAGGTGGCTACACCTTC. This sequence joins TRBV20-1 and TRBJ1-2; D unresolved. The germline V and J ends were trimmed by 5 bases and 7 bases, with 11 bases remaining between them. This CDR3 spans 11 amino acids. Looked up from germline, CDR1 is DFQATT and CDR2 is SNEGSKA (reference sequence).

The chain has TRBV18 and TRBJ2-3, with D possibly TRBD1 on 5 matching bases. The CDR3 totals 13 residues. Germline V gene lookup returns CDR1 KGHSH and CDR2 LQKENI. Trimming pared 6 bases from V and 2 bases from J, leaving 9 bases between. CDR3: CASSTEPTDTQYF. In nucleotides, the CDR3 is TGTGCCAGCTCGACAGAACCCACAGATACGCAGTATTTT.

The V gene is TRBV15, the J gene TRBJ2-1; possibly TRBD2 for D (6 bases). V lost 1 base and J lost 9, with 16 bases in between. The CDR3 length is 15 residues. The germline V gene has CDR1 LNHNV and CDR2 YYDKDF (reference sequence). The CDR3 DNA reads TGTGCCACCAGCAGAGCGTTTACGGGAGTACGTGAGCAGTTCTTC. Protein product: CATSRAFTGVREQFF.